One sample yielded the 6 T cell receptor beta chains listed below, sequenced in a study of blood T cell repertoires in COVID-19. The assay was immunoSEQ multiplex PCR, and TCRdb's table has in-frame clones only and misses some. Of under 65,000 clones in the sample, more than 70% were seen once. Input material: peripheral blood. The source of these receptors is a human donor in a cohort sampled during active COVID-19.

In DNA, the CDR3 is TGTGCCAGCAGTCCAAGACTGCAGGGATCTGAAGCTTTCTTT. This codes for CASSPRLQGSEAFF. This rearrangement joins TRBV14 to TRBJ1-1; the D gene is possibly TRBD1 (5 bases). The CDR3 covers 14 residues. Between the trimmed V and J ends, which lost 6 bases and 6 bases, there was a span of 17 bases. Germline CDR1 reads SGHDN; CDR2 reads FVKESK.

The chain has TRBV6-6 and TRBJ2-5; TRBD2 aligns across 8 bases. The CDR3 contains 16 residues. V lost 8 bases, J lost 3 bases, and 14 bases stayed unmatched. Looked up from germline, CDR1 is MNHNY and CDR2 is SVGAGI (reference sequence). CDR3 sequence (DNA): TGTGCCAGCCACGCTTCCGGAGCGGGAGTAAAAGAGACCCAGTACTTC. This sequence encodes CASHASGAGVKETQYF.

The CDR3 sequence is CASSSDRGKKLFF. In DNA, the CDR3 is TGTGCCAGCAGTTCGGACAGGGGTAAAAAACTGTTTTTT. V is TRBV27 and J is TRBJ1-4; 9 bases line up with TRBD1. V shed 4 bases and J 9 bases; nucleotides not matched to a gene: 3. The CDR3 consists of 13 residues. Looked up from germline, CDR1 is MNHEY and CDR2 is SMNVEV (reference sequence).

This clone was observed once. The rearrangement uses TRBV15 and TRBJ2-3, with 8 bases aligning to TRBD2. With 1 base clipped from V and 0 bases from J, the junction kept 9 bases outside the gene matches. CDR1 is LNHNV, CDR2 YYDKDF, per germline (reference sequence). The CDR3 has 18 amino acids. CDR3 protein: CATSRAAVAGFSTDTQYF. The CDR3 coding sequence is TGTGCCACCAGCAGAGCGGCGGTAGCGGGGTTTAGCACAGATACGCAGTATTTT.

The V call is TRBV19, the J call TRBJ1-1; 7 nucleotides agree with TRBD1. V lost 2 bases, J lost 3 bases, and 3 bases stayed unmatched. CDR3 length: 14 amino acids. Per germline, CDR1 LNHDA and CDR2 SQIVND (reference sequence). CDR3 DNA: TGTGCCAGTAGTATATCTCAGGGGGACACTGAAGCTTTCTTT. This gives the protein CASSISQGDTEAFF.

This clone came up once. This chain uses TRBV6-6 with TRBJ1-5; 8 positions match TRBD1. The CDR3 has 15 amino acids. The germline V gene has CDR1 MNHNY and CDR2 SVGAGI (reference sequence). V was clipped by 0 bases and J by 4 bases; unmatched bases: 2. CDR3 loop: CASSYSGTGNQPQHF. CDR3 sequence (DNA): TGTGCCAGCAGTTACTCTGGGACAGGAAATCAGCCCCAGCATTTT.